Below are 25 T cell receptor beta chains sequenced from a single sample in a study of breast tumors, draining lymph nodes, adjacent tissues. Samples came from axillary lymph nodes draining the breast cancer. From the multiplex PCR reads, TCRdb called clonotypes with MiXCR, one entry per CDR3 protein. The sample lists some 170,000 distinct CDR3 sequences, about 33% occurring once. Sequencing was carried out using axillary lymph node tissue. The receptor source for this set is a female donor with breast cancer. Some clones in this sample may be carry-over from other donors' samples.

This clonotype was seen at least ten times. The chain uses TRBV3-1 and TRBJ1-3; 8 positions agree with TRBD1. With 2 bases clipped from V and 4 bases from J, the junction kept 1 base outside the gene matches. Germline-derived CDR1 and CDR2 are LGHDT and YNNKEL (reference sequence). The CDR3 loop spans 14 amino acids. The CDR3: CASSQRQGGNTIYF. CDR3 in DNA: TGTGCCAGCAGCCAACGACAGGGGGGAAACACCATATATTTT.

Notes on this clonotype: A much larger clone lies a single base off, so this may be a read error. This sequence joins TRBV19 and TRBJ1-2; 8 bases agree with TRBD1. Germline assignment: CDR1 LNHDA and CDR2 SQIVND (reference sequence). The V and J ends lost 6 bases and 7 bases, in that order; junction bases with no gene match: 1. This CDR3 has 11 amino acids. Written as DNA, the CDR3 is TGTGCCAGTAGCGACAGGGGTGGCTACACCTTC. Its translation is CASSDRGGYTF. Supplemented by reference TRBV19 and TRBJ1-2, the full variable domain reads DGGITQSPKYLFRKEGQNVTLSCEQNLNHDAMYWYRQDPGQGLRLIYYSQIVNDFQKGDIAEGYSVSREKKESFPLTVTSAQKNPTAFYLCASSDRGGYTFGSGTRLTVV.

This clonotype was found many times. V is TRBV6-1 and J is TRBJ2-7, with D unresolved. Germline values: CDR1 MNHNS, CDR2 SASEGT. V was pared by 0 bases and J by 7 bases, with 10 bases between. The CDR3 runs to 13 residues. The CDR3 sequence is CASSEALRYEQYF. Written as DNA, the CDR3 is TGTGCCAGCAGTGAAGCGCTGAGGTATGAGCAGTACTTC.

This clonotype was seen repeatedly, ten times or more. The CDR3 DNA sequence: TGCGCCAGCAGCTTGGAGTACAGCTACGAGCAGTACTTC. Translating it yields CASSLEYSYEQYF. J is TRBJ2-7 and V is TRBV5-1; D call uncertain. V lost 0 bases to trimming and J lost 3 bases, with 7 bases between them. The CDR3 contains 13 residues. Germline CDR1 is SGHRS and CDR2 is YFSETQ. The entire variable domain, with the rest obtained from reference TRBV5-1 and TRBJ2-7, is as follows: KAGVTQTPRYLIKTRGQQVTLSCSPISGHRSVSWYQQTPGQGLQFLFEYFSETQRNKGNFPGRFSGRQFSNSRSEMNVSTLELGDSALYLCASSLEYSYEQYFGPGTRLTVT.

The sample holds a few counts of this clonotype. This chain uses TRBV5-1 with TRBJ2-3; D is unclear. V was trimmed by 0 bases and J by 4 bases, leaving 6 bases between them. The CDR3 contains 13 residues. Looked up from germline, CDR1 is SGHRS and CDR2 is YFSETQ. CDR3 nucleotides: TGCGCCAGCAGCTTGGCTAGGTCAGATACGCAGTATTTT. Protein sequence: CASSLARSDTQYF.

This rearrangement joins TRBV10-3 to TRBJ2-3; D tentatively reads TRBD1 or TRBD2 (7 bases each). V lost 2 bases and J 0 bases, leaving 12 bases between the germline ends. In germline, CDR1 is ENHRY, CDR2 SYGVKD. This CDR3 comprises 16 residues. The CDR3 region is CAISEPRGGSTDTQYF. The CDR3 DNA is TGTGCCATCAGTGAGCCCAGGGGGGGGAGCACAGATACGCAGTATTTT.

The chain joins TRBV6-2 or TRBV6-3 to TRBJ2-3; 11 positions agree with TRBD2. CDR1 MNHEY and CDR2 SVGEGT come from the germline V gene. The J segment lost 5 bases and the V segment lost 4 bases, leaving 20 bases of the junction unmatched. CDR3 length: 20 amino acids. CDR3 nucleotide sequence: TGTGCCAGCAGTTCCTTAACTCGGACCGCGACTAGCGGGATTTTAGATACGCAGTATTTT. Translating gives CASSSLTRTATSGILDTQYF.

The table lists this clonotype with a few counts. The genes are TRBV5-8 and TRBJ1-1; D not certain. Germline values: CDR1 SGHTS, CDR2 YDEGEE. V lost 4 bases and J lost 0, with 10 bases in between. This CDR3 spans 14 amino acids. CDR3 region: CASSERQMNTEAFF. DNA for the CDR3: TGTGCCAGCAGCGAGAGGCAGATGAACACTGAAGCTTTCTTT.

Many counts were recorded for this clonotype. The V gene is TRBV12-3 or TRBV12-4, the J gene TRBJ2-1; 7 bases map to TRBD2. This CDR3 is 15 amino acids long. With 5 bases clipped from V and 5 bases from J, the junction kept 9 bases outside the gene matches. CDR3 loop: CASSKMGGRHNEQFF. In DNA form, the CDR3 reads TGTGCCAGCAGTAAGATGGGCGGGAGACACAATGAGCAGTTCTTC.

There are many counts of this clonotype. This chain connects TRBV11-2 to TRBJ1-6, with 7 bases aligning to TRBD1. This CDR3 has 17 residues. The germline CDR1 and CDR2 sequences are SGHAT and FQNNGV. After removal of 4 bases from V and 4 bases from J, the junction contained 10 bases not matched to a gene. CDR3 loop: CASSSGSGTAYNSPLHF. The CDR3 DNA sequence: TGTGCCAGCAGCTCAGGATCCGGGACAGCGTATAATTCACCCCTCCACTTT.

This chain joins TRBV2 and TRBJ2-7; D possibly corresponds to TRBD2 (6 bases). CDR1 and CDR2 from the germline V gene are SNHLY and FYNNEI. The CDR3 length is 12 residues. Trimming left V 7 bases short and J 9 bases short, with 16 bases between. CDR3 sequence: CASNPGRRGQYF. CDR3 DNA sequence: TGTGCCAGCAACCCAGGGAGGCGGGGGCAGTACTTC. The whole variable domain, remainder taken from reference TRBV2 and TRBJ2-7, is EPEVTQTPSHQVTQMGQEVILRCVPISNHLYFYWYRQILGQKVEFLVSFYNNEISEKSEIFDDQFSVERPDGSNFTLKIRSTKLEDSAMYFCASNPGRRGQYFGPGTRLTVT.

This clonotype was detected many times. This rearrangement joins TRBV11-2 to TRBJ2-3; possibly TRBD2 for D (5 bases). V lost 4 bases and J lost 8, with 19 bases in between. The V gene's germline CDR1 is SGHAT and CDR2 FQNNGV. The CDR3 length is 15 residues. CDR3 bases: TGTGCCAGCAGCTCCACAGCGGCAGAAAGGTTTACGCAGTATTTT. Protein: CASSSTAAERFTQYF. The full variable domain, in which reference TRBV11-2 and TRBJ2-3 provide the parts outside the CDR3, is EAGVAQSPRYKIIEKRQSVAFWCNPISGHATLYWYQQILGQGPKLLIQFQNNGVVDDSQLPKDRFSAERLKGVDSTLKIQPAKLEDSAVYLCASSSTAAERFTQYFGPGTRLTVL.

This clonotype was recorded many times. The chain uses TRBV7-8 and TRBJ2-3; TRBD1 matches 8 bases. This CDR3 has 15 residues. Germline V gives CDR1 SGHVS, CDR2 FQNEAQ. J gave up 6 bases and V 3 bases, and 8 bases lay outside the gene matches. The CDR3 is CASSLSQGAIDTQYF. In DNA, the CDR3 is TGTGCCAGCAGCTTGAGCCAGGGGGCAATCGATACGCAGTATTTT.

This clonotype was seen a few times. Given a much more abundant clone one base away, this may be a read error. The V and J genes are TRBV7-8 and TRBJ2-5; 13 bases align to TRBD2. Germline lookup yields CDR1 SGHVS and CDR2 FQNEAQ. This CDR3 has 17 residues. The CDR3 loop is CASSLRTSGGIQEPQYF. Written as DNA, the CDR3 is TGTGCCAGCAGCTTAAGGACTAGCGGGGGAATCCAAGAGCCCCAGTACTTC.

This clonotype was recorded many times. The chain has TRBV9 and TRBJ2-1; unclear D gene. V was cut by 2 bases and J by 2 bases, with 5 bases left in between. The CDR3 covers 13 residues. Germline V gene sequence: CDR1 SGDLS, CDR2 YYNGEE. In nucleotides, the CDR3 is TGTGCCAGCAGCGTCAACCCCTACAATGAGCAGTTCTTC. Translated, it gives CASSVNPYNEQFF.

This clonotype was seen at least ten times. This chain uses TRBV4-1 with TRBJ2-7; 9 bases map to TRBD1. V dropped 3 bases and J dropped 5; count of bases not matched to a gene: 8. CDR1 MGHRA and CDR2 YSYEKL come from the germline V gene. This CDR3 has 15 amino acids. The CDR3 loop is CASSHYRTGDHEQYF. CDR3 in DNA: TGCGCCAGCAGCCATTATAGGACAGGGGACCACGAGCAGTACTTC.

Ten or more counts support this clonotype. This chain uses TRBV20-1 with TRBJ2-7; D not certain. From germline, CDR1 is DFQATT and CDR2 SNEGSKA (reference sequence). V was clipped by 1 base and J by 5 bases, with 21 bases between them. The CDR3 is made up of 16 amino acids. CDR3 DNA sequence: TGCAGTGCTAGAGCCCACTCCCGGAGTCACCCGAACGAGCAGTACTTC. This encodes CSARAHSRSHPNEQYF.

This clonotype has a count of ten or more. The V and J genes are TRBV7-2 and TRBJ2-3; D unclear. The CDR3 extends over 14 amino acids. Trimming took off 1 base at V and 6 bases at J, with 11 bases between the two ends. In germline, CDR1 is SGHTA, CDR2 FQGNSA. CDR3 sequence reads: CASSLGVVLDTQYF. The CDR3 nucleotides are TGTGCCAGCAGCTTAGGGGTGGTGCTGGATACGCAGTATTTT.

Many counts were recorded for this clonotype. Here the CDR3 reads CASSWGESNIQYF. CDR3 sequence (DNA): TGTGCCAGCAGCTGGGGGGAATCGAACATTCAGTACTTC. The chain joins TRBV7-8 to TRBJ2-4, with D possibly matching TRBD2 (6 bases). This CDR3 comprises 13 residues. Germline assignment: CDR1 SGHVS and CDR2 FQNEAQ. Trimming cost V 4 bases and J 7 bases, with 11 bases left between them.

The table lists this clonotype with a count of one. The rearrangement joins TRBV20-1 to TRBJ1-2; 7 bases align to TRBD1. The germline CDR1 and CDR2 sequences are DFQATT and SNEGSKA (reference sequence). The V gene end was trimmed by 2 bases and the J gene end by 8 bases; junction bases not matched to a gene: 8. The CDR3 is 13 amino acids. CDR3 sequence (DNA): TGCAGTGCTAGAAAGGGGACAGTCGGGGGCTACACCTTC. This codes for CSARKGTVGGYTF.

The J gene is TRBJ2-5, the V gene TRBV7-6, with 11 bases aligning to TRBD2. Germline trimming cut 3 bases from V and 2 bases from J; bases unmatched to any gene: 17. The CDR3 is 20 residues long. From germline, CDR1 is SGHVS and CDR2 FNYEAQ. The CDR3 loop is CASSLPLRPSGGPGQETQYF. The CDR3 nucleotides are TGTGCCAGCAGCTTGCCCCTGAGGCCTAGCGGGGGGCCAGGGCAAGAGACCCAGTACTTC.

This clonotype has at least ten counts. The chain has TRBV5-8 and TRBJ1-4; a weak D match, TRBD1 (5 bases). Between the trimmed V and J ends, which lost 0 bases and 6 bases, there was a span of 9 bases. The CDR3 runs 14 residues. Germline CDR1 reads SGHTS; CDR2 reads YDEGEE. Here the CDR3 DNA reads TGTGCCAGCAGCTTGGGAGGGGCCGATGAAAAACTGTTTTTT. Translating gives CASSLGGADEKLFF.

The chain recombines TRBV2 with TRBJ2-1, with D perhaps matching TRBD1 (7 bases). This CDR3 has 16 residues. CDR1 is SNHLY, CDR2 FYNNEI, per germline. V shed 8 bases and J shed 10 bases, with 27 bases lying between them. The CDR3 region is CASYPGQAAGGGEQFF. The CDR3 bases are TGTGCCAGCTACCCCGGACAGGCGGCCGGAGGGGGCGAGCAGTTCTTC.

The V call is TRBV20-1, the J call TRBJ1-2; 8 positions agree with TRBD1. The CDR3 has 14 amino acids. Losses at the gene ends were 6 bases for V and 4 bases for J; bases not matched to a gene: 10. From germline, CDR1 is DFQATT and CDR2 SNEGSKA (reference sequence). The CDR3 DNA sequence: TGCAGTGCCAGCCAGGGGGCGAAGGGCTATGGCTACACCTTC. This encodes CSASQGAKGYGYTF.

This clonotype was recorded many times. V usage is TRBV19 and J usage is TRBJ1-6, with a weak D call TRBD1 (5 bases). Trimming pared 3 bases from V and 8 bases from J, leaving 11 bases between. The germline V gene encodes CDR1 LNHDA and CDR2 SQIVND (reference sequence). The CDR3 runs 14 residues. The CDR3 region has the DNA TGTGCCAGTAGTATCGCAGGGATTTATTCACCCCTCCACTTT. The encoded protein is CASSIAGIYSPLHF.